Here is one T cell receptor (beta chain) with its context. The data were obtained in a study of blood T cell repertoires in COVID-19. Study as a whole: COVID-19 samples, acute and convalescent, were from the United States, Italy and Spain. Sources were T cells, B-cell-depleted T cells, or PBMCs; the material itself was cDNA or gDNA.

CDR3 length equals 16 residues. Germline assignment: CDR1 LGHDT and CDR2 YNNKEL (reference sequence). V was pared by 4 bases and J by 2 bases, with 4 bases of the junction left unmatched. Study processing details: The authors estimated nucleated cell counts from reference gene primer amplification. The assay was immunoSEQ multiplex PCR, and TCRdb's table has in-frame clones only and misses some. That table gives V, J and clone size, and the DNA gave D and trimming. The top ten clones hold 1.6% of a sample with around 330,000 clones, approximately 88% of them seen once. The gene calls are TRBV3-1 (or the pseudogene TRBV3-2) and TRBJ2-5; TRBD2 matches 13 bases. The TCR sequence derives from a woman aged 25 to 39 with COVID-19, enrolled during active disease. The specimen was peripheral blood. The CDR3, as DNA: TGTGCCAGCAGCCTACTAGCGGGGGGGCCTCAAGAGACCCAGTACTTC. Encoded protein: CASSLLAGGPQETQYF.